Shown below are 13 T cell receptor beta chains from a single sample sequenced in a study of T cells in women clearing cervical HPV infection. Using immunoSEQ multiplex PCR, the repertoire was profiled, and TCRdb retains in-frame clones only, with some absent. This repertoire includes about 24,000 clones. Sequencing used blood buffy coat. The receptors derive from a woman between 18 and 75 years old with a cervical HPV16 infection that either progressed to CIN3+ or cleared (not recorded which).

CDR3 in amino acids: CASSALPDQPQHF. Partial CDR3 DNA: TGTGCCAGCAGTGCGCTTCCGGATCAGCCC. V is TRBV6-1 and J is TRBJ1-5; no definite D call. The read gets to within 3 residues of the CDR3 end, and the germline J gene fills in the rest. The CDR3 consists of 13 residues. The V end lost 4 bases, the J end lost 5 bases, and 9 bases lay between the germline ends. Per germline, CDR1 MNHNS and CDR2 SASEGT.

The DNA read from the CDR3 is TGTGCCAGCGGGCAGTTATACGAG. Its translation is CASGQLYE. The entire CDR3 protein is CASGQLYEQYF. The chain uses TRBV7-2 and TRBJ2-7; D not certain. Sequencing ends 3 residues short of the CDR3 end; the germline J gene provides the rest. Germline V gene data show CDR1 as SGHTA and CDR2 as FQGNSA. This CDR3 spans 11 amino acids. With 8 bases removed from V and 4 bases from J, the gap between germline ends came to 9 bases.

As for this clone: The observed sequence ends 3 residues before the CDR3 terminus, with the missing tail filled in from the germline J gene. V usage is TRBV11-1 and J usage is TRBJ2-3; TRBD2 matches at 10 bases. This CDR3 is 15 amino acids long. Looked up from germline, CDR1 is SGHAT and CDR2 is FQDESV (reference sequence). The DNA read from the CDR3 is TGTGCCAGCACATCTAGCGGGGGCAACCAAGAGACG. This codes for CASTSSGGNQET. From start to end, the CDR3 is CASTSSGGNQETQYF.

On this clone itself: The sequenced fragment ends 3 residues before the CDR3 boundary, so the rest is inferred from the germline J gene. The gene calls are TRBV20-1 and TRBJ2-3; D is possibly TRBD2 (6 bases). In germline, CDR1 is DFQATT, CDR2 SNEGSKA (reference sequence). The V and J ends lost 0 bases and 4 bases respectively, with 17 bases between them. The CDR3 runs 16 residues. The sequenced CDR3 bases are TGCAGTGCTAGAGATTCTCGGGGGATGTTACCAGATACG. Encoded protein: CSARDSRGMLPDT. The full CDR3 is CSARDSRGMLPDTQYF.

Worth noting for this clone: The read comes to an end 3 residues before the CDR3 does, leaving the germline J gene to fill in the end. The chain recombines TRBV7-9 with TRBJ1-2, with 8 bases that match TRBD1. After removal of 5 bases from V and 4 bases from J, the junction contained 9 bases not matched to a gene. The CDR3 consists of 15 residues. Germline-derived CDR1 and CDR2 are SEHNR and FQNEAQ (reference sequence). CDR3 DNA (partial): TGTGCCAGCAGCCACCCAGGGGGCGGTGGCTATGGC. This codes for CASSHPGGGGYG. The CDR3, in full, reads CASSHPGGGGYGYTF.

Points on this clone: The sequenced fragment ends 3 residues before the CDR3 boundary, so the rest is inferred from the germline J gene. The chain couples TRBV27 to TRBJ2-3; tentatively, D is TRBD2 (7 bases). The ends were cut back, 6 bases at V and 1 base at J, with 14 bases in the middle. Germline loops: CDR1 MNHEY, CDR2 SMNVEV (reference sequence). The CDR3 length is 15 residues. The sequenced part of the CDR3 DNA is TGTGCCAGCAGGGATTCGCGGGGGCGCACAGATACG. Its translation is CASRDSRGRTDT. The whole CDR3 protein is CASRDSRGRTDTQYF.

As concerns this clone: Coverage ceases 3 residues before the CDR3 finishes, and the germline J gene fills in the end. The chain employs TRBV16 and TRBJ2-7; a possible D gene is TRBD1 (5 bases). Germline loops: CDR1 KGHSY, CDR2 FQNENV. This CDR3 contains 15 residues. V dropped 2 bases and J dropped 2 bases, with 13 bases sitting between them. The CDR3 is CASSQPYRSTYEQYF. CDR3 bases read: TGTGCCAGCAGCCAACCTTACAGGTCAACCTACGAG.

As concerns this clone: The read finishes 3 residues shy of the CDR3 end, and the germline J gene is used to complete it. The chain joins TRBV19 to TRBJ1-4; 7 bases are a match to TRBD1. This CDR3 is 14 amino acids long. The junction had 1 base not matched to a gene; V was cut back by 3 bases and J by 3 bases. Germline-derived CDR1 and CDR2 are LNHDA and SQIVND (reference sequence). The DNA read from the CDR3 is TGTGCCAGTAGTATCGGGACAGCTAATGAAAAA. Its protein is CASSIGTANEK. The complete CDR3 sequence is CASSIGTANEKLFF.

Note on this clone: The read is 3 residues too short to cover the CDR3 end, so that end is filled in from the germline J gene. This rearrangement joins TRBV18 to TRBJ2-7, with D uncertain. CDR1 is KGHSH, CDR2 LQKENI, per germline. The CDR3 extends over 16 amino acids. Trimming took 1 base from V and 2 from J, leaving 15 bases between them. The CDR3 region is CASSPRAILIAYEQYF. The covered CDR3 bases are TGTGCCAGCTCACCACGAGCCATCCTCATCGCCTACGAG. The complete variable domain, with remaining parts taken from reference TRBV18 and TRBJ2-7, reads NAGVMQNPRHLVRRRGQEARLRCSPMKGHSHVYWYRQLPEEGLKFMVYLQKENIIDESGMPKERFSAEFPKEGPSILRIQQVVRGDSAAYFCASSPRAILIAYEQYFGPGTRLTVT.

A word on this clone: Sequencing ends 3 residues short of the CDR3 end; the germline J gene provides the rest. The V call is TRBV12-3 or TRBV12-4, the J call TRBJ2-3; 13 bases are shared with TRBD2. The CDR3 has 16 amino acids. V gave up 3 bases and J gave up 4 bases; unmatched junction bases: 4. The part of the CDR3 DNA that was read is TGTGCCAGCAGTTTTGGGACTAGCGGGACATCAGATACG. Amino acids: CASSFGTSGTSDT. The entire CDR3 protein reads CASSFGTSGTSDTQYF.

Remarks on this clone: From the germline J gene comes the end of the CDR3, since the read stops 3 residues before it. The gene calls are TRBV20-1 and TRBJ2-1; 7 nucleotides align to TRBD1. Germline trimming cut 5 bases from V and 9 bases from J; bases unmatched to any gene: 19. This CDR3 is built from 16 residues. The germline V gene encodes CDR1 DFQATT and CDR2 SNEGSKA (reference sequence). This CDR3 reads CSAYRGIRGTVSEQFF. The DNA read from the CDR3 is TGCAGTGCTTATAGGGGGATTCGTGGGACAGTATCTGAG.

A note on this clone: From the germline J gene comes the end of the CDR3, since the read stops 3 residues before it. This rearrangement joins TRBV20-1 to TRBJ2-2; D is possibly TRBD1 (5 bases). The CDR3 runs to 16 residues. Germline lookup yields CDR1 DFQATT and CDR2 SNEGSKA (reference sequence). The CDR3 protein is CSARDARRQSAEKLFF. CDR3 bases read: TGCAGTGCTAGAGATGCTCGCCGACAGTCTGCTGAAAAG.

Points on this clone: The CDR3 end is not reached by the read, which stops 3 residues before it; the germline J gene fills it in. V gene TRBV5-1 combines with J gene TRBJ2-3; 9 bases match TRBD2. Looked up from germline, CDR1 is SGHRS and CDR2 is YFSETQ. This CDR3 contains 19 residues. V lost 4 bases to trimming and J lost 6 bases; unmatched junction nucleotides: 21. CDR3 DNA (partial): TGCGCCAGCAGCCCTAACCCCCCACTACTGCGGGAGGGATCCGATACG. Amino acids: CASSPNPPLLREGSDT. The complete CDR3 reads CASSPNPPLLREGSDTQYF.